What follows is one T cell receptor beta chain and its context. The target antigen is unknown. RNA extraction was followed by reverse transcription into cDNA, which acted as the sequencing template. The assay was immunoSEQ multiplex PCR, and TCRdb's table has in-frame clones only and misses some. The data hold 100,000 to 150,000 clones, with 58% observed a single time. CD4+ and CD8+ T cells were sorted from PBMCs. This record comes from a study of CD8+ T cells in alopecia areata. General observations from the study: Scalp sample data also include resident alphabeta T cells from normal skin.

With 0 bases removed from V and 8 bases from J, the gap between germline ends came to 20 bases. This CDR3 contains 16 residues. Germline V lookup: CDR1 SGDLS, CDR2 YYNGEE. The specimen was CD4+ T cells sorted from blood, collected at week 0. The chain carries TRBV9 and TRBJ1-2, with a possible D match to TRBD1 (6 bases). The receptor was isolated from a human donor with alopecia areata. The CDR3 sequence is CASSVVSAQGGEGYTF. DNA for the CDR3: TGTGCCAGCAGCGTAGTGTCGGCACAGGGAGGCGAGGGCTACACCTTC. Based on the CDR3 plus reference TRBV9 and TRBJ1-2, the full variable domain is DSGVTQTPKHLITATGQRVTLRCSPRSGDLSVYWYQQSLDQGLQFLIQYYNGEERAKGNILERFSAQQFPDLHSELNLSSLELGDSALYFCASSVVSAQGGEGYTFGSGTRLTVV.